This T cell receptor (beta chain) was profiled in a study of T cells in Graves' hyperthyroidism and ophthalmopathy. The study, taken as a whole, reports: The blood repertoire included most of the expanded thyroid clonotypes above 0.001.

Germline CDR1 is LNHNV and CDR2 is YYDKDF (reference sequence). The CDR3 runs 15 residues. The V end was cut by 0 bases, the J end by 8 bases, with 11 bases between. RNA transcripts provided the source from which TCR beta CDR3 regions were amplified. Carried out on the TCR CDR3, a first-round RT-PCR used the HTBI primer set. From the multiplex PCR reads, TCRdb called clonotypes with MiXCR, one entry per CDR3 protein. The sample includes fewer than 550,000 distinct CDR3 sequences, around 14% of them seen just once. Researchers defined stable Graves' hyperthyroidism as no ophthalmopathy progression within 18 months. Lactation, pregnancy, other autoimmune disease or uncontrolled infection excluded patients. This clonotype came up a few times. No antigen is known for it.

V and J are TRBV15 and TRBJ1-6, with D unclear. The material sequenced was blood. The source of this sequence is a woman aged 18-35 years with Graves' hyperthyroidism. CDR3 DNA: TGTGCCACCAGCAGAGATAACGGGTCCGATTCACCCCTCCACTTT. Amino acid sequence: CATSRDNGSDSPLHF.